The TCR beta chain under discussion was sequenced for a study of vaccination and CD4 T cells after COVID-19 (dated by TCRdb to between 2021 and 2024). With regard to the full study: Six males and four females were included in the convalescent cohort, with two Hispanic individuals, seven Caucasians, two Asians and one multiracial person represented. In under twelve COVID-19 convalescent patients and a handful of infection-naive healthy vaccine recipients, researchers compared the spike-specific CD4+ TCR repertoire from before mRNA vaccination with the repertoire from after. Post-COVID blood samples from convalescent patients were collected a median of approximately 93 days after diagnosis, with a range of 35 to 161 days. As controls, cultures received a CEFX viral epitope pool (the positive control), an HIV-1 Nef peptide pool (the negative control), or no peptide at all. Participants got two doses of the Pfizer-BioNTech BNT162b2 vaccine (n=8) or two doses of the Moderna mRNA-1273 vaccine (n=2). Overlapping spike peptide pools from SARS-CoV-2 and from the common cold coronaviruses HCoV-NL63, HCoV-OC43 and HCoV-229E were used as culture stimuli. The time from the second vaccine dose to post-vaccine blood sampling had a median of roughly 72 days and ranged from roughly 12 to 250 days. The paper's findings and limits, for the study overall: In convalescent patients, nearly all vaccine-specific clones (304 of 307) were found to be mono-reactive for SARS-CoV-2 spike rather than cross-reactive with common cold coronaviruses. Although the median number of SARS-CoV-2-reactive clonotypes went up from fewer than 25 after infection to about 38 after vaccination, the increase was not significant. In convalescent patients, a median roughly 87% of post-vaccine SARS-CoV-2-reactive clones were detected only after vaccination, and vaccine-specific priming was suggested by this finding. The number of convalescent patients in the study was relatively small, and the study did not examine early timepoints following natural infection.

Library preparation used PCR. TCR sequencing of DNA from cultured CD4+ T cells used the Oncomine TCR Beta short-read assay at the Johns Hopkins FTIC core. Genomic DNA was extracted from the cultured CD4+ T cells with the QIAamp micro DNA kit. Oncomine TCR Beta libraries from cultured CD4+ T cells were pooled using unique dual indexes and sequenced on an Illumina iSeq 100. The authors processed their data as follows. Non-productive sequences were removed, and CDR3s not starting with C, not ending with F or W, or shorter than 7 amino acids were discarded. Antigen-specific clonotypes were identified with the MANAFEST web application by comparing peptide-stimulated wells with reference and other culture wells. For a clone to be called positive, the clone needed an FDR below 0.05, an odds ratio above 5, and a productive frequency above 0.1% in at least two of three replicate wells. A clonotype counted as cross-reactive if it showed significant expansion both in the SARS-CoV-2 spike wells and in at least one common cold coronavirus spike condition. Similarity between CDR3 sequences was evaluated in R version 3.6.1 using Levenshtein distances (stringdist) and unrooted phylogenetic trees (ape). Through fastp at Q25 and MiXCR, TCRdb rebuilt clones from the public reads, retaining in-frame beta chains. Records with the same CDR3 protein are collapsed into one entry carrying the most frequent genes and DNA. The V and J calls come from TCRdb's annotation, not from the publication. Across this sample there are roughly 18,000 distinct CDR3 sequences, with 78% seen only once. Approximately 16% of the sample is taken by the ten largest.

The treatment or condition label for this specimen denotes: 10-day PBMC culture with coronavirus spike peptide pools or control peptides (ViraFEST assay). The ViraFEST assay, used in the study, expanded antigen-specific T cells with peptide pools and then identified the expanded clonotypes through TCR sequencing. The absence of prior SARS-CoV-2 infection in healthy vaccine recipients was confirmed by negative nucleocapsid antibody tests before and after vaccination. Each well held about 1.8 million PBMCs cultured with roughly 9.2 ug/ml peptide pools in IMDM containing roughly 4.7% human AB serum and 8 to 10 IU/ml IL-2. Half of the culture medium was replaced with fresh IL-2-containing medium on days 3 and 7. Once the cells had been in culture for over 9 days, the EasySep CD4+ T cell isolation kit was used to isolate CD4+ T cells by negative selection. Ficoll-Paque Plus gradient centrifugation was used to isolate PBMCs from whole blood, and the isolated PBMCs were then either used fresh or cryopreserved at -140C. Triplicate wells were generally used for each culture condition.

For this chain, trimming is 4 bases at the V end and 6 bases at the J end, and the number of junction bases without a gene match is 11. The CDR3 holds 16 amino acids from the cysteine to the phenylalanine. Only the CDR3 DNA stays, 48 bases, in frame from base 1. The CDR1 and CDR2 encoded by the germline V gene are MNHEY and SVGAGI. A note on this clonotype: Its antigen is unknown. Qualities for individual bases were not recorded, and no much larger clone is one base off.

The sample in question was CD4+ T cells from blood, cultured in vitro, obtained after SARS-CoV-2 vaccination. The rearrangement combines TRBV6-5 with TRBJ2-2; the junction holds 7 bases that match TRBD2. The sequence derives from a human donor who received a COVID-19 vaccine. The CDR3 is CASSSSLAVVAGELFF. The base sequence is TGTGCCAGCAGTTCCTCTCTAGCGGTCGTGGCCGGGGAGCTGTTTTTT.